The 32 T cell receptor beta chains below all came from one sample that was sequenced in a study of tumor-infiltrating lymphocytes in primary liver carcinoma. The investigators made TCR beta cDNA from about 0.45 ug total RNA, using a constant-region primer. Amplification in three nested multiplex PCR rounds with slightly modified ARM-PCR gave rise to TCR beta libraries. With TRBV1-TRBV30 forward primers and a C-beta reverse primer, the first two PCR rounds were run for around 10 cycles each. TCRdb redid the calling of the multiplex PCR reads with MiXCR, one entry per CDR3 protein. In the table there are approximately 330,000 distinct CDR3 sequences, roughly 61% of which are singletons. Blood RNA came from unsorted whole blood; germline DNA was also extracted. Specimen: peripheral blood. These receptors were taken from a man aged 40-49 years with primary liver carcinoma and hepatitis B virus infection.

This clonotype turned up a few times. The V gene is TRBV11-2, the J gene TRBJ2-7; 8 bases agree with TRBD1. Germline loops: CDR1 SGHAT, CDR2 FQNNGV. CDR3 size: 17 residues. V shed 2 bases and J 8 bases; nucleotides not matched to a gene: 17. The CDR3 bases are TGTGCCAGCAGCTTAAGGTTGTGGGACCAGGGGGCCAGCAAGCAGTACTTC. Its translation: CASSLRLWDQGASKQYF.

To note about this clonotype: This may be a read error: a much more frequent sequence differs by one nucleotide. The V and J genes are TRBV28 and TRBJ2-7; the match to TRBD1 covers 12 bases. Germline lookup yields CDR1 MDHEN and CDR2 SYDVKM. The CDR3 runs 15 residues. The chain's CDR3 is CACRGGTGGTYEQYF. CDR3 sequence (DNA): TGTGCCTGCAGGGGAGGGACAGGGGGCACTTACGAGCAGTACTTC. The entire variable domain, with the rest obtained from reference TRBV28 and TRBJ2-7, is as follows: DVKVTQSSRYLVKRTGEKVFLECVQDMDHENMFWYRQDPGLGLRLIYFSYDVKMKEKGDIPEGYSVSREKKERFSLILESASTNQTSMYLCACRGGTGGTYEQYFGPGTRLTVT.

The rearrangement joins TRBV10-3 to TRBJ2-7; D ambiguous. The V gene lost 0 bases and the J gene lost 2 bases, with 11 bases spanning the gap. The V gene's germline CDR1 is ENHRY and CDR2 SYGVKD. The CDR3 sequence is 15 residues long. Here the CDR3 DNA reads TGTGCCATCAGTGAGTCCGCGGAGCCCCCCTACGAGCAGTACTTC. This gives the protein CAISESAEPPYEQYF.

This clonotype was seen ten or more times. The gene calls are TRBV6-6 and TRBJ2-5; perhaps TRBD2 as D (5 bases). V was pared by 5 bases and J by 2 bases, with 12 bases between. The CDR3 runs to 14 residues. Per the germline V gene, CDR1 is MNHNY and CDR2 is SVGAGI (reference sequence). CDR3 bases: TGTGCCAGCAGTCCCGGCGGGCGACAAGAGACCCAGTACTTC. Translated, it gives CASSPGGRQETQYF.

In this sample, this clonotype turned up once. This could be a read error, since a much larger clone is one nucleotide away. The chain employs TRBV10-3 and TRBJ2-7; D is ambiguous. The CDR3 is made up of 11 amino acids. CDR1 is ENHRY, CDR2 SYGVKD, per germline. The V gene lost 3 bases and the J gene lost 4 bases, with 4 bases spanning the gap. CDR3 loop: CAISDAYEQYF. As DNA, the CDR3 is TGTGCCATCAGTGATGCATACGAGCAGTACTTC.

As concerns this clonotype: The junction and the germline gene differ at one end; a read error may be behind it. The CDR3 loop is CASSNGQGASGEPFF. DNA for the CDR3: TGTGCCAGCAGCAATGGACAGGGGGCTTCGGGTGAACCTTTCTTT. The chain employs TRBV11-2 and TRBJ1-1; TRBD1 matches at 11 bases. Germline V gene lookup returns CDR1 SGHAT and CDR2 FQNNGV. This CDR3 is built from 15 residues.

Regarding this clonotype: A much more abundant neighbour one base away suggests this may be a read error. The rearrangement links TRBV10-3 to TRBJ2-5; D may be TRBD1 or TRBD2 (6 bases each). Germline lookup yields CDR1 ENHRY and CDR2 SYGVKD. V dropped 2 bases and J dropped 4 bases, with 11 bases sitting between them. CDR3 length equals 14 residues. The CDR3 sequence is CAISEGKGGETQYF. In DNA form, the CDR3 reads TGTGCCATCAGTGAGGGCAAGGGGGGAGAGACCCAGTACTTC.

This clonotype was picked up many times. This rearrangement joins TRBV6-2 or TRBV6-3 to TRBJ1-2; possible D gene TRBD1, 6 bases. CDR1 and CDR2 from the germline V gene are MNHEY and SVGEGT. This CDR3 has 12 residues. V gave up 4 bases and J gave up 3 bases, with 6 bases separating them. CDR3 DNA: TGTGCCAGCAGTTCAGGGGACTATGGCTACACCTTC. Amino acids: CASSSGDYGYTF.

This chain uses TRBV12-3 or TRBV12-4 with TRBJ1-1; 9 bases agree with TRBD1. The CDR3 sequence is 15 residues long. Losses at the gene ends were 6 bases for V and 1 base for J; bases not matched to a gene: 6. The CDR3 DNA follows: TGTGCCAGCAGGGACCGGGACAGGGCGAACACTGAAGCTTTCTTT. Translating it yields CASRDRDRANTEAFF.

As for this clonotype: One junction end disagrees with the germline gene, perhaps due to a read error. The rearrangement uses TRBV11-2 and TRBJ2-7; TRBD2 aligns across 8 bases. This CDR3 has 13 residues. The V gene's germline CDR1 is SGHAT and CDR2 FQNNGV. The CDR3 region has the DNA TGTGTCAGCAGCCCGACTAGCGCCTACGAGCAGTACTTC. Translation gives CVSSPTSAYEQYF. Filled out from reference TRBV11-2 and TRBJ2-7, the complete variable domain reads EAGVAQSPRYKIIEKRQSVAFWCNPISGHATLYWYQQILGQGPKLLIQFQNNGVVDDSQLPKDRFSAERLKGVDSTLKIQPAKLEDSAVYLCVSSPTSAYEQYFGPGTRLTVT.

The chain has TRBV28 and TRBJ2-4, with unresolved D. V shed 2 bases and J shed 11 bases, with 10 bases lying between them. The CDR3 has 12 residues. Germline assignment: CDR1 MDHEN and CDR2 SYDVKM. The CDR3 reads CASSLSRDLQYF. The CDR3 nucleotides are TGTGCCAGCAGTTTAAGTCGCGACCTTCAGTACTTC.

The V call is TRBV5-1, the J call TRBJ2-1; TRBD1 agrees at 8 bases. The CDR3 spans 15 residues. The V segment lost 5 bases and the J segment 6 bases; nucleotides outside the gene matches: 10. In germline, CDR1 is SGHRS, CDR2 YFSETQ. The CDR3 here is CASSWTGIGGNEQFF. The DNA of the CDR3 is TGCGCCAGCAGTTGGACAGGGATTGGGGGCAATGAGCAGTTCTTC.

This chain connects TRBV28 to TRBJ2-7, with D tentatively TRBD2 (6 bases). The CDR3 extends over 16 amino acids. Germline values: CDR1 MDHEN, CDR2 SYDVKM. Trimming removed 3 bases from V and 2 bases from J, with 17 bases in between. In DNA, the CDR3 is TGTGCCAGCAGTTTTAGTCTAGCGCACCTTACCTACGAGCAGTACTTC. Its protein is CASSFSLAHLTYEQYF. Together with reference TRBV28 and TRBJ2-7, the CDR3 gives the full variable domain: DVKVTQSSRYLVKRTGEKVFLECVQDMDHENMFWYRQDPGLGLRLIYFSYDVKMKEKGDIPEGYSVSREKKERFSLILESASTNQTSMYLCASSFSLAHLTYEQYFGPGTRLTVT.

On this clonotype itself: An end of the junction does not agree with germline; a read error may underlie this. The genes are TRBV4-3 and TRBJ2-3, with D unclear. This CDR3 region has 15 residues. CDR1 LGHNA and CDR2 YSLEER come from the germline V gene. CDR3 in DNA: TGCGCCAACAGCCAGACGACCGTGCAGGTAGATACGCGGTATTTT. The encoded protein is CANSQTTVQVDTRYF.

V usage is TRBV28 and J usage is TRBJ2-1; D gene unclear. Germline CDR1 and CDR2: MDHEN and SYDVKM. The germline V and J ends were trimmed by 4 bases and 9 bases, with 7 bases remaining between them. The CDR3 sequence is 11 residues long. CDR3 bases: TGTGCCAGCAGTTCAGTATTTGAGCAGTTCTTC. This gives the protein CASSSVFEQFF.

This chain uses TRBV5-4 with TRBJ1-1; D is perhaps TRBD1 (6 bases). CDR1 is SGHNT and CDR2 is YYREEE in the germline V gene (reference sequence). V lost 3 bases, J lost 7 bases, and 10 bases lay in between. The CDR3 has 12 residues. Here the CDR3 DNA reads TGTGCCAGCAGCTCATCGGACAGTGAAGCTTTCTTT. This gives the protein CASSSSDSEAFF.

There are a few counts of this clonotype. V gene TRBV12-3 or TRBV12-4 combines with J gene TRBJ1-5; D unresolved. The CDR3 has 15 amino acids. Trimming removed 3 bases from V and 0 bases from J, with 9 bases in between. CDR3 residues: CASSLQELSNQPQHF. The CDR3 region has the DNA TGTGCCAGCAGTTTGCAGGAACTTAGCAATCAGCCCCAGCATTTT.

The CDR3 sequence is CASRLAGWAGTQYF. Written as DNA, the CDR3 is TGTGCCAGCAGATTGGCGGGATGGGCAGGTACGCAGTATTTT. This chain connects TRBV28 to TRBJ2-3, with a weak D call TRBD2 (6 bases). The CDR3 covers 14 residues. Germline lookup yields CDR1 MDHEN and CDR2 SYDVKM. V was pared by 6 bases and J by 8 bases, with 18 bases between.

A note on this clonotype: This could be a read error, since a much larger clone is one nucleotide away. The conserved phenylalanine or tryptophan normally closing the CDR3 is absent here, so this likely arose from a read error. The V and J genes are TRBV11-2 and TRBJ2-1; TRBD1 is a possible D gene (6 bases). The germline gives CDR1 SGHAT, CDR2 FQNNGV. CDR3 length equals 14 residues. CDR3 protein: CASSTMGQNNKQFL. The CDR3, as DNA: TGTGCCAGCAGTACTATGGGACAAAACAATAAGCAGTTCCTC.

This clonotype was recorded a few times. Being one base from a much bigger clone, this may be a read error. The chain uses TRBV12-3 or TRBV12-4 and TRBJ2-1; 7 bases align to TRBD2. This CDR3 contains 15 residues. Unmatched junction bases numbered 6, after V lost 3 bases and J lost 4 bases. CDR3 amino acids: CASSFRGSGYNEQFF. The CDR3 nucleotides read TGTGCCAGCAGTTTTCGCGGGAGCGGGTACAATGAGCAGTTCTTC.

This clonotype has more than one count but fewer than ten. The CDR3 nucleotides are TGTGCCAGCAGTAACTACCCGGGACTAGCGGACCCCAAACAGTTCTTC. This translates into CASSNYPGLADPKQFF. This chain uses TRBV12-3 or TRBV12-4 with TRBJ2-1; 11 bases line up with TRBD2. The CDR3 runs 16 residues. Trimming cost V 5 bases and J 13 bases; bases outside gene matches: 16.

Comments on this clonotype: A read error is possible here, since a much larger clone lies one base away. The CDR3 loop is CPSSSPGREDPNEQFF. For the CDR3, the DNA is TGTCCCAGCAGCTCCCCCGGCAGGGAAGATCCTAATGAGCAGTTCTTC. The V and J genes are TRBV5-6 and TRBJ2-1, with D perhaps TRBD1 (5 bases). The length of the CDR3 is 16 residues. Germline lookup yields CDR1 SGHDT and CDR2 YYEEEE.

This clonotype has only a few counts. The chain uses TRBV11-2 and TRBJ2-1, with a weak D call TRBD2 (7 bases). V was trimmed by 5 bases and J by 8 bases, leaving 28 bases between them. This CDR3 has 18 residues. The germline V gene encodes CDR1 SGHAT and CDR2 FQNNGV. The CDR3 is CASSAGLAGDYMADEQFF. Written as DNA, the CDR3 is TGTGCCAGCAGCGCGGGGCTCGCAGGGGACTATATGGCCGATGAGCAGTTCTTC.

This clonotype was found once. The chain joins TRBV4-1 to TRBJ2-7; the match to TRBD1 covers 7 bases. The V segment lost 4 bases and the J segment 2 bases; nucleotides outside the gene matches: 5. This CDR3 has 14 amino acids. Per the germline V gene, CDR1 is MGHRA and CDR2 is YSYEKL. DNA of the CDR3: TGCGCCAGCAGCCGGGCAGGGGGTGCCTACGAGCAGTACTTC. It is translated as CASSRAGGAYEQYF.

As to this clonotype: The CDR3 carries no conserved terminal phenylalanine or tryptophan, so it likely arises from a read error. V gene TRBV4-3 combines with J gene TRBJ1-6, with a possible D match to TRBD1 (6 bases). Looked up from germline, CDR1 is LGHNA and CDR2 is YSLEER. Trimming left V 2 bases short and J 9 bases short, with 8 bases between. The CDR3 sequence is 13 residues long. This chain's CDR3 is CASSQRRGSPLHY. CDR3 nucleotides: TGCGCCAGCAGCCAACGCAGGGGTTCACCCCTCCACTAT.

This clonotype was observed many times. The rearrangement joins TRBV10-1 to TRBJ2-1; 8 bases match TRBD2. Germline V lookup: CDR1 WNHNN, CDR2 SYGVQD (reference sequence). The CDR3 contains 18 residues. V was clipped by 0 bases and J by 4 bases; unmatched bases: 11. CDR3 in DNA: TGCGCCAGCAGTGAGTCGACTCAGTGGGCTAGCGGGTACAATGAGCAGTTCTTC. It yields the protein CASSESTQWASGYNEQFF.

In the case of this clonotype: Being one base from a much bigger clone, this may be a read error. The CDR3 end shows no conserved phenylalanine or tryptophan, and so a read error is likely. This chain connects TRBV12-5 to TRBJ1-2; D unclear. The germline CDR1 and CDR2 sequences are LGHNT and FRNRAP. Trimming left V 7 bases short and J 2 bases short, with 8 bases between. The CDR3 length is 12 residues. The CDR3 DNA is TGTGCTAGTGCGGACGGAAACTATGGCTACACCATC. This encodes CASADGNYGYTI.

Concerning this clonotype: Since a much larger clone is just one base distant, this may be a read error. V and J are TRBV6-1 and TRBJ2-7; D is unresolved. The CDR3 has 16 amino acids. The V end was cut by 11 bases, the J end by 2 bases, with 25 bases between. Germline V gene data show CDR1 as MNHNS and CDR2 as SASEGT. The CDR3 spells CAGTLEERKGTYEQYF. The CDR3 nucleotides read TGTGCCGGCACCCTAGAGGAGAGGAAAGGAACCTACGAGCAGTACTTC.

CDR3 loop: CASSLWTLQETQYF. DNA for the CDR3: TGTGCCAGCAGCTTGTGGACACTCCAAGAGACCCAGTACTTC. This sequence joins TRBV5-4 and TRBJ2-5; the D gene is possibly TRBD1 (5 bases). Germline CDR1 is SGHNT and CDR2 is YYREEE (reference sequence). The CDR3 runs 14 residues. V was pared by 1 base and J by 1 base, with 8 bases between.

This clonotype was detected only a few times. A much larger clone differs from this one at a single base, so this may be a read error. The CDR3 sequence is CASSFHPGEALF. The CDR3, as DNA: TGTGCCAGCAGCTTCCACCCGGGAGAAGCTCTCTTT. The rearrangement joins TRBV13 to TRBJ1-1; no firm D call. There are 12 residues in the CDR3. The germline gives CDR1 PRHDT, CDR2 FYEKMQ (reference sequence). The variable domain in full, completed from reference TRBV13 and TRBJ1-1, reads AAGVIQSPRHLIKEKRETATLKCYPIPRHDTVYWYQQGPGQDPQFLISFYEKMQSDKGSIPDRFSAQQFSDYHSELNMSSLELGDSALYFCASSFHPGEALFGQGTRLTVV.

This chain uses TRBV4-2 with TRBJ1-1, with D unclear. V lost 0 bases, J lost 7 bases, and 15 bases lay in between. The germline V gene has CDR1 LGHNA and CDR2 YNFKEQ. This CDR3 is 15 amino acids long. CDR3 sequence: CASSQDRRGGSEAFF. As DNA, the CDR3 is TGTGCCAGCAGCCAAGATAGGCGGGGTGGAAGTGAAGCTTTCTTT.

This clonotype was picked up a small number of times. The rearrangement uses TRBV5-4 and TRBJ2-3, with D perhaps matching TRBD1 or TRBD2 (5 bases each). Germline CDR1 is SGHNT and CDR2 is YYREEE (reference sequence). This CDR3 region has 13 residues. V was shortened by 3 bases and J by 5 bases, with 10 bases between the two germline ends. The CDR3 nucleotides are TGTGCCAGCAGCTACCGGGACGAAGATACGCAGTATTTT. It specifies CASSYRDEDTQYF.